Presented here are 25 T cell receptor beta chains from one specimen sequenced in a study of identifying expanded T cells in peripheral blood. Libraries were prepared by immunoSEQ multiplex PCR; TCRdb keeps only in-frame clonotypes and omits some of them. The sample includes approximately 80,000 clones, about four fifths of them seen just once. The sequenced sample consisted of blood. The receptors derive from a person between 18 and 75 years old in good health.

The chain combines TRBV29-1 with TRBJ1-1, with D perhaps TRBD1 (5 bases). Looked up from germline, CDR1 is SQVTM and CDR2 is ANQGSEA. Trimming shortened V by 7 bases and J by 0 bases, and 12 bases separated the two germline ends. The CDR3 totals 13 residues. The CDR3 DNA reads as TGCAGCGCCTCGACAGAACTGAACACTGAAGCTTTCTTT. It specifies CSASTELNTEAFF.

With respect to this clone: This sample also contains other DNA sequences that code for the same CDR3. As DNA, the CDR3 is TGTGCCAGTACCCTGGACAGGGCTGGGGCCAACGTCCTGACTTTC. It specifies CASTLDRAGANVLTF. The chain links TRBV19 to TRBJ2-6; 8 positions match TRBD1. The CDR3 is 15 amino acids. Germline V gene sequence: CDR1 LNHDA, CDR2 SQIVND (reference sequence). V was pared by 7 bases and J by 2 bases, with 4 bases of the junction left unmatched.

The chain combines TRBV30 with TRBJ1-2; D gene uncertain. Trimming cost V 4 bases and J 2 bases, with 11 bases left between them. The germline V gene has CDR1 GTSNPN and CDR2 SVGIG (reference sequence). The CDR3 totals 13 residues. CDR3 in amino acids: CAWTLNENYGYTF. CDR3 DNA sequence: TGTGCCTGGACTCTCAACGAAAACTATGGCTACACCTTC.

The chain is built from TRBV11-3 and TRBJ1-3; the match to TRBD1 covers 11 bases. The trim removed 0 bases at V and 4 bases at J, leaving 8 bases unmatched. Germline V gives CDR1 SGHNT, CDR2 YENEEA. This CDR3 is 18 amino acids long. The CDR3 protein is CASSLDRPGQGVGNTIYF. CDR3 DNA sequence: TGTGCCAGCAGCTTAGACCGCCCGGGACAGGGGGTCGGAAACACCATATATTTT.

This chain connects TRBV9 to TRBJ2-1; tentative D call: TRBD1 (6 bases). V dropped 4 bases and J dropped 6 bases, with 14 bases sitting between them. Germline CDR1 SGDLS, CDR2 YYNGEE. The CDR3 length is 14 residues. CDR3 sequence: CASSLRDTVNEQFF. The CDR3 nucleotides read TGTGCCAGCAGCCTACGGGACACCGTCAATGAGCAGTTCTTC. Full variable domain (missing parts from reference TRBV9 and TRBJ2-1): DSGVTQTPKHLITATGQRVTLRCSPRSGDLSVYWYQQSLDQGLQFLIQYYNGEERAKGNILERFSAQQFPDLHSELNLSSLELGDSALYFCASSLRDTVNEQFFGPGTRLTVL.

The chain carries TRBV10-3 and TRBJ2-7; D is undetermined. The V gene lost 6 bases and the J gene lost 0 bases, with 6 bases spanning the gap. The CDR3 covers 12 residues. Germline V gene data show CDR1 as ENHRY and CDR2 as SYGVKD. The CDR3 here is CAISRYSYEQYF. CDR3 bases: TGTGCCATCAGCCGCTACTCCTACGAGCAGTACTTC.

This chain joins TRBV7-3 and TRBJ2-1; 8 positions agree with TRBD2. CDR3 length equals 13 residues. Per the germline V gene, CDR1 is SGHTA and CDR2 is FQGTGA. The J segment lost 6 bases and the V segment lost 10 bases, leaving 8 bases of the junction unmatched. The CDR3 region is CATRAREGNEQFF. In DNA form, the CDR3 reads TGTGCCACGCGGGCCCGGGAGGGCAATGAGCAGTTCTTC.

V is TRBV7-3 and J is TRBJ2-1; 10 nucleotides line up with TRBD2. Per germline, CDR1 SGHTA and CDR2 FQGTGA. Germline trimming cut 1 base from V and 9 bases from J; bases unmatched to any gene: 9. The CDR3 runs 16 residues. CDR3 bases: TGTGCCAGCAGCTTAAGGGCCCCTAGCGGGAGCGGTGAGCAGTTCTTC. Protein: CASSLRAPSGSGEQFF.

This chain links TRBV11-2 with TRBJ1-2, with 10 bases that match TRBD1. In germline, CDR1 is SGHAT, CDR2 FQNNGV. V gave up 5 bases and J gave up 1 base; unmatched junction bases: 7. The CDR3 totals 16 residues. In nucleotides, the CDR3 is TGTGCCAGCAGCATGGACAGGGGGTTCATTAACTATGGCTACACCTTC. Protein: CASSMDRGFINYGYTF.

The V gene is TRBV2, the J gene TRBJ2-7, with TRBD1 identical over 7 bases. The V and J ends lost 6 bases and 2 bases, in that order; junction bases with no gene match: 7. Germline CDR1 reads SNHLY; CDR2 reads FYNNEI. The CDR3 is made up of 14 amino acids. CDR3 sequence reads: CASSLGQFPYEQYF. DNA for the CDR3: TGTGCCAGCAGCTTGGGACAGTTCCCCTACGAGCAGTACTTC. The full variable domain, in which reference TRBV2 and TRBJ2-7 provide the parts outside the CDR3, is EPEVTQTPSHQVTQMGQEVILRCVPISNHLYFYWYRQILGQKVEFLVSFYNNEISEKSEIFDDQFSVERPDGSNFTLKIRSTKLEDSAMYFCASSLGQFPYEQYFGPGTRLTVT.

This rearrangement joins TRBV28 to TRBJ2-5; D remains unclear. Trimming pared 3 bases from V and 5 bases from J, leaving 10 bases between. Germline CDR1 and CDR2: MDHEN and SYDVKM. The CDR3 spans 13 residues. In nucleotides, the CDR3 is TGTGCCAGCAGTTTTGGCAGAAGGGAGACCCAGTACTTC. It yields the protein CASSFGRRETQYF.

The chain joins TRBV28 to TRBJ1-1; the D is unclear. The CDR3 length is 15 residues. V lost 4 bases to trimming and J lost 3 bases, with 15 bases between them. Germline lookup yields CDR1 MDHEN and CDR2 SYDVKM. For the CDR3, the DNA is TGTGCCAGCAGTTCCCATTCTAGCCAGGACACTGAAGCTTTCTTT. The encoded protein is CASSSHSSQDTEAFF.

The gene calls are TRBV7-2 and TRBJ2-1; 10 nucleotides agree with TRBD1. The junction had 10 bases not matched to a gene; V was cut back by 4 bases and J by 4 bases. This CDR3 contains 17 residues. Per germline, CDR1 SGHTA and CDR2 FQGNSA. CDR3 bases: TGTGCCAGCAGCTCCCCCCGGGACAGGGGACGATACAATGAGCAGTTCTTC. It translates to CASSSPRDRGRYNEQFF.

This chain connects TRBV19 to TRBJ1-1, with a tentative D call TRBD1 (5 bases). Germline V gene lookup returns CDR1 LNHDA and CDR2 SQIVND (reference sequence). CDR3 length equals 16 residues. The germline V and J ends were trimmed by 6 bases and 0 bases, with 17 bases remaining between them. Written as DNA, the CDR3 is TGTGCCAGTAGGACAGCCATTTTTTCTATGAACACTGAAGCTTTCTTT. This translates into CASRTAIFSMNTEAFF.

The chain combines TRBV9 with TRBJ1-3; D remains ambiguous. The CDR3 is 12 amino acids. Trimming left V 4 bases short and J 3 bases short, with 5 bases between. Per germline, CDR1 SGDLS and CDR2 YYNGEE. CDR3 DNA sequence: TGTGCCAGCAGCCCCCTTGGAAACACCATATATTTT. Protein: CASSPLGNTIYF.

The gene calls are TRBV4-2 and TRBJ2-5, with 8 bases aligning to TRBD1. CDR1 and CDR2 (germline): LGHNA, YNFKEQ. The CDR3 has 14 residues. V shed 2 bases, J shed 1 base, and the junction held 0 bases outside the gene matches. The CDR3 loop is CASSQQGAQETQYF. In DNA, the CDR3 is TGTGCCAGCAGCCAACAGGGGGCCCAAGAGACCCAGTACTTC.

CDR3 sequence (DNA): TGCAGCACCACCGGGGGCTCCTACAATGAGCAGTTCTTC. Protein sequence: CSTTGGSYNEQFF. This chain uses TRBV29-1 with TRBJ2-1; possible D gene TRBD2, 6 bases. The V end was cut by 8 bases, the J end by 0 bases, with 11 bases between. This CDR3 is 13 amino acids long. The germline V gene has CDR1 SQVTM and CDR2 ANQGSEA.

The CDR3 coding sequence is TGTGCCAGCAGTTATGACGGTGTAAAGGTGAATGAGCAGTTCTTC. Protein product: CASSYDGVKVNEQFF. V is TRBV6-6 and J is TRBJ2-1; no reliable D call. Trimming left V 3 bases short and J 7 bases short, with 16 bases between. The CDR3 runs to 15 residues. Per the germline V gene, CDR1 is MNHNY and CDR2 is SVGAGI (reference sequence).

V usage is TRBV4-1 and J usage is TRBJ2-5, with D unresolved. Trimming took off 3 bases at V and 1 base at J, with 0 bases between the two ends. Per germline, CDR1 MGHRA and CDR2 YSYEKL. The length of the CDR3 is 11 residues. The CDR3, as DNA: TGCGCCAGCAGCCACCAAGAGACCCAGTACTTC. This codes for CASSHQETQYF.

The chain has TRBV4-3 and TRBJ2-2, with no clear D. Germline assignment: CDR1 LGHNA and CDR2 YSLEER. The V end was cut by 2 bases, the J end by 4 bases, with 14 bases between. This CDR3 contains 16 residues. This CDR3 reads CASSQNKGVGTGELFF. The CDR3, as DNA: TGCGCCAGCAGCCAAAACAAGGGTGTTGGCACCGGGGAGCTGTTTTTT.

This clone occurred once. CDR3 sequence reads: CASSLAGTAGTDTQYF. The CDR3 bases are TGTGCCAGCAGCTTAGCAGGGACAGCAGGCACAGATACGCAGTATTTT. The chain carries TRBV7-9 and TRBJ2-3; 7 positions match TRBD1. Germline V gives CDR1 SEHNR, CDR2 FQNEAQ (reference sequence). Germline trimming cut 0 bases from V and 1 base from J; bases unmatched to any gene: 4. The CDR3 totals 16 residues.

The rearrangement joins TRBV7-8 to TRBJ2-5, with D possibly TRBD2 on 6 matching bases. This CDR3 has 14 residues. Germline CDR1 is SGHVS and CDR2 is FQNEAQ. V was shortened by 5 bases and J by 4 bases, with 14 bases between the two germline ends. CDR3 loop: CASSVVGGLETQYF. The CDR3, as DNA: TGTGCCAGCAGCGTAGTCGGAGGGTTAGAGACCCAGTACTTC.

The rearrangement links TRBV6-5 to TRBJ2-2; D is uncertain. The CDR3 has 14 residues. The germline gives CDR1 MNHEY, CDR2 SVGAGI. Trimming took 3 bases from V and 5 from J, leaving 10 bases between them. The chain's CDR3 is CASSYLSQTGELFF. CDR3 sequence (DNA): TGTGCCAGCAGTTATCTGTCCCAGACCGGGGAGCTGTTTTTT.

The CDR3 nucleotides read TGTGCCAGCAGCGTAGGGTCCGCGCCAACAGATACGCAGTATTTT. Protein sequence: CASSVGSAPTDTQYF. The chain has TRBV9 and TRBJ2-3; D not resolved. Trimming took off 0 bases at V and 3 bases at J, with 11 bases between the two ends. Looked up from germline, CDR1 is SGDLS and CDR2 is YYNGEE. The CDR3 extends over 15 amino acids.

The V and J genes are TRBV28 and TRBJ1-4; D is unclear. Germline V lookup: CDR1 MDHEN, CDR2 SYDVKM. V was pared by 8 bases and J by 0 bases, with 16 bases between. This CDR3 spans 16 amino acids. The CDR3 nucleotides are TGTGCCAGCGGTCCCGGCGGGAGGGCAACTAATGAAAAACTGTTTTTT. Translating gives CASGPGGRATNEKLFF.